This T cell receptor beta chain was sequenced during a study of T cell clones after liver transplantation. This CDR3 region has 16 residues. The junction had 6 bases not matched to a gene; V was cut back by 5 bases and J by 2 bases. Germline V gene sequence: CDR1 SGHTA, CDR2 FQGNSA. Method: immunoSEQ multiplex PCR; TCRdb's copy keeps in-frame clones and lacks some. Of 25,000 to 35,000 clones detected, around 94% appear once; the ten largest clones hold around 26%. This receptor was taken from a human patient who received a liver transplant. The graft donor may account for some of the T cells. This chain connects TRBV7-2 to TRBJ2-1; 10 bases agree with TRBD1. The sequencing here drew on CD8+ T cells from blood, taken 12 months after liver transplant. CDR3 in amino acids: CASSPRQGAAYNEQFF. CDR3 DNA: TGTGCCAGCAGCCCGAGACAGGGGGCGGCCTACAATGAGCAGTTCTTC.